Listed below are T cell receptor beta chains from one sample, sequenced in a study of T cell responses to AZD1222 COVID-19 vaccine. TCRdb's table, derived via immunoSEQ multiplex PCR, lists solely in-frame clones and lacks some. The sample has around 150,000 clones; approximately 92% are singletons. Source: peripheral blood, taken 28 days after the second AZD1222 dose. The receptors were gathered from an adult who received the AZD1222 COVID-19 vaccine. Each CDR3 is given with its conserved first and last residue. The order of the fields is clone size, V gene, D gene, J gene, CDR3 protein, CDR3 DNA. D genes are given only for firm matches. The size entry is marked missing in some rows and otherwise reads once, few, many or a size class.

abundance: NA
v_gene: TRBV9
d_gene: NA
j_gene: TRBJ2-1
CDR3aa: CASSGGNLPEQFF
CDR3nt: TGTGCCAGCAGCGGGGGCAACCTCCCAGAGCAGTTCTTC

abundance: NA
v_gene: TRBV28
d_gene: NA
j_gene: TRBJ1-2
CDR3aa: CASTVYTGTSYGYTF
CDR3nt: TGTGCCAGCACAGTTTATACGGGGACAAGCTATGGCTACACCTTC

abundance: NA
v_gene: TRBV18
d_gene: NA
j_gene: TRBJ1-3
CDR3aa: CASSPPGGADSGNTIYF
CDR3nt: TGTGCCAGCTCACCACCTGGCGGTGCAGACTCTGGAAACACCATATATTTT

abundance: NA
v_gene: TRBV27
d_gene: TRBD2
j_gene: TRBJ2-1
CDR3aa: CATSPGLAYNEQFF
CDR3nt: TGTGCCACTAGTCCTGGACTAGCCTACAATGAGCAGTTCTTC

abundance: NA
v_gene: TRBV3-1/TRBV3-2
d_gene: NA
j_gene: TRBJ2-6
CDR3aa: CASSQEGAGANVLTF
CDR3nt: TGTGCCAGCAGCCAAGAGGGCGCTGGGGCCAACGTCCTGACTTTC

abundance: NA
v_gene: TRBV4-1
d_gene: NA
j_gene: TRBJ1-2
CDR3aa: CASSQGYGIGGSYGYTF
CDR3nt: TGCGCCAGCAGCCAAGGGTATGGAATAGGAGGGAGTTATGGCTACACCTTC

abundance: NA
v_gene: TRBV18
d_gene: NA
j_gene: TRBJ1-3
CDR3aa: CASSPPSSSGNTIYF
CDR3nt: TGTGCCAGCTCACCACCCTCTAGCTCTGGAAACACCATATATTTT

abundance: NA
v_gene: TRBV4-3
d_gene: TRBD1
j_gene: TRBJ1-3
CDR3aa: CASSQDRQGFSGNTIYF
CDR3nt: TGCGCCAGCAGCCAAGACCGACAGGGTTTCTCTGGAAACACCATATATTTT

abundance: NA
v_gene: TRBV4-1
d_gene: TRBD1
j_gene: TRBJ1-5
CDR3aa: CASSQAGGQPQHF
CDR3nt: TGCGCCAGCAGCCAAGCAGGGGGTCAGCCCCAGCATTTT

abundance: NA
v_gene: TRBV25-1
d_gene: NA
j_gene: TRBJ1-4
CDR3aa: CASSEDSYNEKLFF
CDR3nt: TGTGCCAGCAGTGAAGACAGCTATAATGAAAAACTGTTTTTT

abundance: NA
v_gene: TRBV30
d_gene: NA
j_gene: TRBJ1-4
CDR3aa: CAWSVLGSENEKLFF
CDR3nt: TGTGCCTGGAGTGTACTGGGTTCAGAAAATGAAAAACTGTTTTTT

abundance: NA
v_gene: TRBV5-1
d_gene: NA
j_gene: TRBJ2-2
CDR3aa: CASSRDRGALTGELFF
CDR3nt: TGCGCCAGCAGCCGAGACCGGGGGGCCTTAACCGGGGAGCTGTTTTTT

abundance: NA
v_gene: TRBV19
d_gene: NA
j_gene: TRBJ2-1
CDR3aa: CATSISRGQSSYNEQFF
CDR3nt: TGTGCCACCTCAATCTCCCGGGGCCAAAGCTCCTACAATGAGCAGTTCTTC

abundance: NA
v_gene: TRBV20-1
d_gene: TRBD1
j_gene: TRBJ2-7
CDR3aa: CSASSTDRGRDEQYF
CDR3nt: TGCAGTGCTAGTTCGACAGACAGGGGGCGCGACGAGCAGTACTTC

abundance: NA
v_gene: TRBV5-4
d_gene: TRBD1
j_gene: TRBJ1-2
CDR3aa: CASSNRFYRDRTNYGYTF
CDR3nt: TGTGCCAGCAGCAATCGCTTCTACCGGGACAGGACTAACTATGGCTACACCTTC

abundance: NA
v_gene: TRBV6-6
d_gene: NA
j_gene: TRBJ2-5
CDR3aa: CASSYRDQTQYF
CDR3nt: TGTGCCAGCAGTTACCGTGACCAGACCCAGTACTTC

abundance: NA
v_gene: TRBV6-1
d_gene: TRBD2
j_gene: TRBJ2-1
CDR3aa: CASSDIITSDEQFF
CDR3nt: TGTGCCAGCAGTGATATAATAACTAGCGATGAGCAGTTCTTC

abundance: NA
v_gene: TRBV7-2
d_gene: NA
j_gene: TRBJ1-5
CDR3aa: CASSLASGVRQPQHF
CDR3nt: TGTGCCAGCAGCTTAGCGTCAGGGGTACGGCAGCCCCAGCATTTT

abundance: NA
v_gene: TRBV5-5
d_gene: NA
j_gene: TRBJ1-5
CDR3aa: CASSLGPAQGHNQPQHF
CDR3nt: TGTGCCAGCAGCTTAGGTCCCGCGCAAGGGCACAATCAGCCCCAGCATTTT

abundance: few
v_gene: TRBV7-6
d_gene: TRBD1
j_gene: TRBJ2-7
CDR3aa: CASSLVDRGYEQYF
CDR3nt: TGTGCCAGCAGCTTAGTGGACAGGGGTTACGAGCAGTACTTC

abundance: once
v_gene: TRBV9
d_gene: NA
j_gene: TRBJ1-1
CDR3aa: CASSVVLWTEAFF
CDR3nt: TGTGCCAGCAGCGTAGTCTTGTGGACAGAAGCTTTCTTT

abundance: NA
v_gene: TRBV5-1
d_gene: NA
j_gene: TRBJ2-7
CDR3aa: CASSLGQVLYEQYF
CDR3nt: TGCGCCAGCAGCTTGGGACAGGTTCTCTACGAGCAGTACTTC

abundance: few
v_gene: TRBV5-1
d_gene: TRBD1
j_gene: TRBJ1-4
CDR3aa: CASSLASGGGEKLFF
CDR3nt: TGCGCCAGCAGCTTGGCCTCAGGGGGAGGGGAAAAACTGTTTTTT

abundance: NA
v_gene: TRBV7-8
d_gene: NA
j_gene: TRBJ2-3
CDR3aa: CASSLVLPTDTQYF
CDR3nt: TGTGCCAGCAGCTTAGTTTTACCCACAGATACGCAGTATTTT

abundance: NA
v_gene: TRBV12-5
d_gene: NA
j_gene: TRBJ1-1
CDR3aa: CASGLGGNTEAFF
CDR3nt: TGTGCTAGTGGTTTGGGCGGGAACACTGAAGCTTTCTTT

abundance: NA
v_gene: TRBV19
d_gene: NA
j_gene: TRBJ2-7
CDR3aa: CASSRGLQSYEQYF
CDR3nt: TGTGCCAGTAGTCGGGGGTTACAATCCTACGAGCAGTACTTC

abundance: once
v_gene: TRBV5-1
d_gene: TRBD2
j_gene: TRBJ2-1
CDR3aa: CASSPLGLAGNEQFF
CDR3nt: TGCGCCAGCAGCCCGCTGGGACTAGCGGGCAATGAGCAGTTCTTC

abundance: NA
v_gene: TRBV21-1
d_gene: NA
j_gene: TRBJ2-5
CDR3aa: CASSPRPTQYF
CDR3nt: TGTGCCAGCAGCCCCCGACCGACCCAGTACTTC

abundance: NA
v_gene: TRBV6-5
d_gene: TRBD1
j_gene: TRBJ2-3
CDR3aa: CASMTTGARDTQYF
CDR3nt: TGTGCCAGCATGACGACAGGGGCGAGAGATACGCAGTATTTT

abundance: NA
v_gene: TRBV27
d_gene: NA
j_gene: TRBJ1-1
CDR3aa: CASSPNRVYTEAFF
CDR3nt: TGTGCCAGCAGCCCGAACAGGGTCTACACTGAAGCTTTCTTT

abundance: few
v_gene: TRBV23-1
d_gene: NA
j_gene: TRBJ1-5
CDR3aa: CASSQSGRPGNQPQHF
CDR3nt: TGCGCCAGCAGTCAATCGGGCAGGCCCGGCAATCAGCCCCAGCATTTT

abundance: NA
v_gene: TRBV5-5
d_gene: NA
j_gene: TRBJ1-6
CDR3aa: CASSLGSGFNSPLHF
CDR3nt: TGTGCCAGCAGCCTTGGGTCGGGCTTCAATTCACCCCTCCACTTT

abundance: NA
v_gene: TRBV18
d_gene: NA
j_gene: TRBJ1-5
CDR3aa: CASSPGALQPQHF
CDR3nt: TGTGCCAGCTCACCGGGGGCCCTTCAGCCCCAGCATTTT

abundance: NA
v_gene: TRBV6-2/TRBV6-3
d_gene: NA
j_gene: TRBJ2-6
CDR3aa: CASSYGPDGANVLTF
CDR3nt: TGTGCCAGCAGTTACGGTCCTGATGGGGCCAACGTCCTGACTTTC

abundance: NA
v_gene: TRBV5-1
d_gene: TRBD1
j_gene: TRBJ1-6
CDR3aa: CASSLGQGANSPLHF
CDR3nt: TGCGCCAGCAGCTTGGGACAGGGGGCGAATTCACCCCTCCACTTT

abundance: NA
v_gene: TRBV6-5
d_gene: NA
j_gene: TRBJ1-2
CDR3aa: CASSYSGGSYTF
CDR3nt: TGTGCCAGCAGTTACTCGGGGGGAAGCTACACCTTC

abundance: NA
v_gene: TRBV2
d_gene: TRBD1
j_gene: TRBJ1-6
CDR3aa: CASREGAFDSPLHF
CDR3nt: TGTGCCAGCAGGGAGGGGGCATTCGATTCACCCCTCCACTTT

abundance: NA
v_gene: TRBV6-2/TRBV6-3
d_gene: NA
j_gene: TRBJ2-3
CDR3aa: CASSTGLDPRGTQYF
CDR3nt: TGTGCCAGCAGTACAGGGCTGGACCCCAGGGGAACGCAGTATTTT

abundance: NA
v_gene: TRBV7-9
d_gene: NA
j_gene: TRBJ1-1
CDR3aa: CASRFTVTGNTEAFF
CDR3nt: TGTGCCAGCAGGTTTACGGTAACAGGTAACACTGAAGCTTTCTTT